The source of this TCR beta chain is a study of T cells after yellow fever vaccination. Study-wide points: Although most clonotypes did not, a small share appeared in both CD4 and CD8 compartments.

The CDR3 loop spans 13 amino acids. V was cut by 0 bases and J by 8 bases, with 9 bases left in between. Germline V CDR1 and CDR2: SGHDT, YYEEEE. Via MiXCR, TCRdb re-called the 5' RACE reads, giving one row per CDR3 protein. The table has 400,000 to 650,000 distinct CDR3 sequences, 21% seen once; the top ten hold about 16%. Worth noting for this clonotype: Its specificity is unknown.

The source is a man in his late teens or twenties who received the YFV17D yellow fever vaccine. The sample here was PBMCs, taken approximately 20 days after the first yellow fever vaccination. The chain uses TRBV5-6 and TRBJ2-1; D gene unclear. The CDR3, as DNA: TGTGCCAGCAGCTTGGCCGGGCCAGATGAGCAGTTCTTC. It yields the protein CASSLAGPDEQFF.